The 23 T cell receptor beta chains below were found in one sample sequenced in a study of prognosis after radiotherapy for stage I lung cancer. Two-round multiplex PCR on genomic DNA was the method by which TCR beta CDR3 was amplified. Round-one PCR had primers specific to each TRBV and TRBJ gene. TCRdb re-derived calls from the multiplex PCR reads in MiXCR, one entry per CDR3 protein. Here the sample spans about 8,500 distinct CDR3 sequences, 62% being singletons. The sequencing here drew on PBMCs, taken before or after stereotactic body radiation therapy (not recorded which). The receptor source for this set is a donor at least 50 years old with non-small cell lung cancer.

This clonotype was counted ten times or more. The rearrangement uses TRBV5-4 and TRBJ2-3; possibly TRBD1 for D (6 bases). The germline V and J ends were trimmed by 0 bases and 12 bases, with 14 bases remaining between them. CDR1 is SGHNT and CDR2 is YYREEE in the germline V gene (reference sequence). The CDR3 runs 13 residues. The CDR3 spells CASSLVMGHSQYF. CDR3 DNA: TGTGCCAGCAGCTTGGTAATGGGACATAGCCAGTATTTT.

CDR3 coding DNA: TGTGCCAGCAGTCCCCCTGGCGGAGCGGGGGCCAACGTCCTGACTTTC. Its translation is CASSPPGGAGANVLTF. The rearrangement links TRBV28 to TRBJ2-6; no clear D. Trimming pared 5 bases from V and 4 bases from J, leaving 15 bases between. The germline V gene encodes CDR1 MDHEN and CDR2 SYDVKM. There are 16 residues in the CDR3.

The chain has TRBV28 and TRBJ2-3; 8 bases line up with TRBD1. Germline V gene sequence: CDR1 MDHEN, CDR2 SYDVKM. The CDR3 covers 16 residues. The V and J ends lost 5 bases and 5 bases, in that order; junction bases with no gene match: 12. CDR3 nucleotide sequence: TGTGCCAGCAGTGTGGGACGGACAGGGTTTGGAGATACGCAGTATTTT. Residues: CASSVGRTGFGDTQYF.

Within the sample, this clonotype is medium-sized (0.01 to 0.1%). The chain recombines TRBV11-2 with TRBJ2-1; 10 bases are shared with TRBD2. V lost 6 bases to trimming and J lost 5 bases; unmatched junction nucleotides: 7. Germline-derived CDR1 and CDR2 are SGHAT and FQNNGV. The CDR3 consists of 15 residues. CDR3 bases: TGTGCCAGCAGACGACCGGGACTAGCGAACAATGAGCAGTTCTTC. Translated: CASRRPGLANNEQFF. The full variable domain, its missing parts supplied by reference TRBV11-2 and TRBJ2-1, is EAGVAQSPRYKIIEKRQSVAFWCNPISGHATLYWYQQILGQGPKLLIQFQNNGVVDDSQLPKDRFSAERLKGVDSTLKIQPAKLEDSAVYLCASRRPGLANNEQFFGPGTRLTVL.

Within the sample, this clonotype is medium-sized. The chain carries TRBV20-1 and TRBJ2-1, with unresolved D. Germline CDR1 DFQATT, CDR2 SNEGSKA (reference sequence). The CDR3 has 12 residues. V shed 3 bases and J shed 7 bases, with 10 bases lying between them. In nucleotides, the CDR3 is TGCAGTGCTAGTTTTCGTCAGAATGAGCAGTTCTTC. Translating it yields CSASFRQNEQFF.

This clonotype has ten or more counts. The rearrangement links TRBV4-1 to TRBJ1-2; D not resolved. Germline V gene lookup returns CDR1 MGHRA and CDR2 YSYEKL. V was shortened by 4 bases and J by 1 base, with 10 bases between the two germline ends. The CDR3 covers 14 residues. CDR3 DNA: TGCGCCAGCAGCCTACCCGGGAGTAACTATGGCTACACCTTC. Translated: CASSLPGSNYGYTF.

The chain is built from TRBV5-1 and TRBJ2-2; tentatively, D is TRBD1 or TRBD2 (5 bases each). V was shortened by 4 bases and J by 8 bases, with 6 bases between the two germline ends. In germline, CDR1 is SGHRS, CDR2 YFSETQ. There are 11 residues in the CDR3. CDR3 in DNA: TGCGCCAGCAGCGAGGGGGGGGAGCTGTTTTTT. This translates into CASSEGGELFF.

By its share, this clonotype is medium-sized. This rearrangement joins TRBV12-3 or TRBV12-4 to TRBJ2-5; D unresolved. The CDR3 runs 13 residues. V lost 3 bases and J 3 bases, leaving 8 bases between the germline ends. CDR3 DNA sequence: TGTGCCAGCAGTTTCGAAGAAAAAGAGACCCAGTACTTC. Translation: CASSFEEKETQYF.

This clonotype is judged medium-sized. The chain combines TRBV6-1 with TRBJ2-2; possibly TRBD1 for D (5 bases). CDR1 and CDR2 (germline): MNHNS, SASEGT. This CDR3 comprises 16 residues. Trimming removed 8 bases from V and 0 bases from J, with 16 bases in between. Here the CDR3 reads CASSKGHNANTGELFF. CDR3 coding DNA: TGTGCCAGCTCTAAGGGGCATAACGCGAACACCGGGGAGCTGTTTTTT.

The chain combines TRBV20-1 with TRBJ2-7; 7 bases match TRBD1. The germline V gene encodes CDR1 DFQATT and CDR2 SNEGSKA (reference sequence). With V trimmed by 2 bases and J by 0 bases, 7 bases remained unmatched. The CDR3 covers 15 residues. CDR3 sequence: CSARPPGGDSYEQYF. CDR3 sequence (DNA): TGCAGTGCTAGACCCCCAGGGGGTGACTCCTACGAGCAGTACTTC.

Within the sample, this clonotype is medium-sized (0.01 to 0.1%). The chain uses TRBV7-9 and TRBJ2-5; D uncertain. The ends were cut back, 4 bases at V and 9 bases at J, with 12 bases in the middle. The CDR3 runs to 12 residues. In germline, CDR1 is SEHNR, CDR2 FQNEAQ (reference sequence). The CDR3 DNA reads TGTGCCAGCAGCTCCCGCGGTGGGGCCCAGTACTTC. It codes for CASSSRGGAQYF.

This chain uses TRBV28 with TRBJ2-2; 8 nucleotides align to TRBD2. The CDR3 is made up of 15 amino acids. Germline V CDR1 and CDR2: MDHEN, SYDVKM. With 5 bases clipped from V and 9 bases from J, the junction kept 11 bases outside the gene matches. CDR3 in amino acids: CASSLRSGGPWELFF. CDR3 bases: TGTGCCAGCAGTCTTAGATCGGGAGGGCCCTGGGAGCTGTTTTTT.

The chain combines TRBV28 with TRBJ2-1; the D is unclear. In germline, CDR1 is MDHEN, CDR2 SYDVKM. V lost 7 bases to trimming and J lost 0 bases, with 19 bases between them. This CDR3 contains 17 residues. The CDR3 here is CASTFQHYAYSYNEQFF. CDR3 nucleotides: TGTGCCAGCACCTTCCAGCACTATGCCTACTCCTACAATGAGCAGTTCTTC.

As concerns this clonotype: A read error may produce the germline difference seen at one junction end. This chain joins TRBV6-2 or TRBV6-3 and TRBJ2-1, with a tentative D call TRBD1 (6 bases). This CDR3 contains 15 residues. The germline CDR1 and CDR2 sequences are MNHEY and SVGEGT. CDR3 sequence reads: CASSDSLALGGEQFF. In DNA form, the CDR3 reads TGTGCCAGCAGTGACTCTTTGGCCTTAGGGGGTGAGCAGTTCTTC.

V usage is TRBV11-2 and J usage is TRBJ2-3, with a tentative D call TRBD1 (5 bases). Deletions cut 1 base from V and 5 bases from J, with 22 bases between. The germline V gene has CDR1 SGHAT and CDR2 FQNNGV. This CDR3 comprises 18 residues. CDR3 region: CASSLGHWWTPKEDTQYF. CDR3 in DNA: TGTGCCAGCAGCTTAGGACACTGGTGGACACCCAAAGAAGATACGCAGTATTTT.

This clonotype is termed medium-sized (0.01 to 0.1%). The chain joins TRBV14 to TRBJ2-7; 7 bases fit TRBD1. The CDR3 is 16 amino acids. Germline V gene lookup returns CDR1 SGHDN and CDR2 FVKESK. V was pared by 4 bases and J by 3 bases, with 12 bases of the junction left unmatched. CDR3: CASSPMGRQGNYEQYF. The CDR3 DNA reads TGTGCCAGCAGCCCGATGGGGCGACAGGGAAACTACGAGCAGTACTTC.

This clonotype was detected only once. The V and J genes are TRBV9 and TRBJ2-5; D not resolved. The germline V and J ends were trimmed by 4 bases and 0 bases, with 10 bases remaining between them. The germline CDR1 and CDR2 sequences are SGDLS and YYNGEE. This CDR3 has 14 amino acids. This chain's CDR3 is CASSIETYQETQYF. The CDR3 DNA reads as TGTGCCAGCAGCATAGAGACTTACCAAGAGACCCAGTACTTC.

J is TRBJ2-2 and V is TRBV6-2 or TRBV6-3; 11 bases line up with TRBD2. This CDR3 is 16 amino acids long. The V gene end was trimmed by 9 bases and the J gene end by 2 bases; junction bases not matched to a gene: 8. Germline CDR1 and CDR2: MNHEY and SVGEGT. The CDR3 protein is CASRRLAGGNTGELFF. CDR3 nucleotides: TGTGCCAGTCGCCGGCTAGCGGGGGGTAACACCGGGGAGCTGTTTTTT.

As regards this clonotype: The junction shows a germline mismatch at one end, possibly a read error. The chain carries TRBV6-5 and TRBJ1-1; weak D call: TRBD1 (6 bases). Germline loops: CDR1 MNHEY, CDR2 SVGAGI. This CDR3 is 15 amino acids long. Here the CDR3 reads CAGSYSGHLNTEAFF. The DNA of the CDR3 is TGTGCCGGCAGTTACTCGGGACATTTGAACACTGAAGCTTTCTTT.

The V call is TRBV20-1, the J call TRBJ2-7, with 14 bases lining up with TRBD2. V was pared by 4 bases and J by 1 base, with 6 bases of the junction left unmatched. CDR3 length: 16 residues. Germline-derived CDR1 and CDR2 are DFQATT and SNEGSKA (reference sequence). The CDR3 sequence is CSATGLAGASSYEQYF. CDR3 nucleotide sequence: TGCAGTGCTACGGGACTAGCGGGGGCCTCATCCTACGAGCAGTACTTC.

The chain carries TRBV4-3 and TRBJ1-1; no reliable D call. The length of the CDR3 is 19 residues. The germline V gene has CDR1 LGHNA and CDR2 YSLEER. Trimming cost V 3 bases and J 1 base, with 24 bases left between them. CDR3 sequence (DNA): TGCGCCAGCAGCCAGAGACTGTTTAATCCCGAACGGAGGAACACTGAAGCTTTCTTT. Its protein product is CASSQRLFNPERRNTEAFF.

The chain employs TRBV7-6 and TRBJ1-1, with D unclear. From germline, CDR1 is SGHVS and CDR2 FNYEAQ. The CDR3 sequence is 14 residues long. Trimming took 9 bases from V and 1 from J, leaving 15 bases between them. Written as DNA, the CDR3 is TGTGCCAGTATCTTGGCAGGAGGGAACACTGAAGCTTTCTTT. It yields the protein CASILAGGNTEAFF.

Judged by abundance, this clonotype is medium-sized. The chain carries TRBV5-1 and TRBJ2-7; 9 positions match TRBD1. The CDR3 loop spans 14 amino acids. V shed 4 bases and J 4 bases; nucleotides not matched to a gene: 6. Germline-derived CDR1 and CDR2 are SGHRS and YFSETQ. CDR3 DNA sequence: TGCGCCAGCAGCCTCGGGACAGGGACGTACGAGCAGTACTTC. Protein sequence: CASSLGTGTYEQYF.